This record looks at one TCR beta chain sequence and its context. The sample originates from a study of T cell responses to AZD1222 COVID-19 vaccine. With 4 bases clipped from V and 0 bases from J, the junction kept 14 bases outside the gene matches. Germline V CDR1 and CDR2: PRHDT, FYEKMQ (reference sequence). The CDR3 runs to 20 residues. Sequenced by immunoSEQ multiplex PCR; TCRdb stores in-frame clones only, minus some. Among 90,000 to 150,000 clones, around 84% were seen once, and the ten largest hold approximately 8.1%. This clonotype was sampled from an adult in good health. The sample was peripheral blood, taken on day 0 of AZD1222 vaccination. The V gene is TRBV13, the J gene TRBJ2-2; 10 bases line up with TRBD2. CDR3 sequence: CASSSRGWFSGRSNTGELFF. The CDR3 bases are TGTGCCAGCAGCTCACGTGGGTGGTTTAGCGGGAGGTCGAACACCGGGGAGCTGTTTTTT.